Following are 5 T cell receptor beta chains from one sample sequenced in a study of glioma-infiltrating T cells after dendritic cell vaccination. The repertoire was sequenced with immunoSEQ multiplex PCR; TCRdb's copy has only in-frame clones and lacks some. The data contain some 4,000 clones, approximately 93% of them singletons. Sequencing was performed on blood, taken before dendritic cell vaccination. These receptors originate from a human donor with glioblastoma.

This chain uses TRBV2 with TRBJ1-2, with D possibly being TRBD1 (6 bases). This CDR3 has 10 residues. V was pared by 5 bases and J by 13 bases, with 11 bases between. Germline assignment: CDR1 SNHLY and CDR2 FYNNEI. The CDR3 is CASSLTGSTF. The CDR3 nucleotides read TGTGCCAGCAGTTTGACAGGTTCCACCTTC.

This chain joins TRBV5-4 and TRBJ2-5, with D tentatively TRBD1 (6 bases). In germline, CDR1 is SGHNT, CDR2 YYREEE (reference sequence). This CDR3 comprises 13 residues. Trimming took 3 bases from V and 6 from J, leaving 12 bases between them. CDR3 in DNA: TGTGCCAGCAGCTGGGACAATACGCAGACCCAGTACTTC. Encoded protein: CASSWDNTQTQYF. The full variable domain, in which reference TRBV5-4 and TRBJ2-5 provide the parts outside the CDR3, is ETGVTQSPTHLIKTRGQQVTLRCSSQSGHNTVSWYQQALGQGPQFIFQYYREEENGRGNFPPRFSGLQFPNYSSELNVNALELDDSALYLCASSWDNTQTQYFGPGTRLLVL.

In its sample, this clone was seen a few times. The J gene is TRBJ1-1, the V gene TRBV10-3, with 9 bases lining up with TRBD1. CDR3 size: 14 residues. The junction had 5 bases not matched to a gene; V was cut back by 1 base and J by 8 bases. CDR1 and CDR2 (germline): ENHRY, SYGVKD. CDR3 bases: TGTGCCATCAGTGAGTTAAAGGACAGGGGAGAAGCTTTCTTT. Residues: CAISELKDRGEAFF.

The CDR3 loop is CASSPGSGELFF. The CDR3 DNA reads as TGTGCCAGCAGTCCTGGTAGCGGGGAGCTGTTTTTT. The chain couples TRBV28 to TRBJ2-2; D gene uncertain. Deletions cut 5 bases from V and 7 bases from J, with 8 bases between. The germline V gene has CDR1 MDHEN and CDR2 SYDVKM. There are 12 residues in the CDR3.

The chain combines TRBV28 with TRBJ1-2; D is unresolved. Germline loops: CDR1 MDHEN, CDR2 SYDVKM. The V end lost 3 bases, the J end lost 1 base, and 9 bases lay between the germline ends. The CDR3 runs to 14 residues. The CDR3 bases are TGTGCCAGCAGTTTTGTGGCTGATAACTATGGCTACACCTTC. As protein: CASSFVADNYGYTF.